Each of the 6 T cell receptor beta chains below was sequenced from the same sample in a study of graft-versus-host responses after intestinal transplantation. Sequencing was performed with immunoSEQ multiplex PCR; in TCRdb, only in-frame clones are kept and a portion is missing. Here the sample spans about 25,000 clones, roughly 95% being singletons. This material consisted of PBMCs, taken 156 days after intestinal transplant. These receptors were collected from a human patient who received an intestinal transplant, so some T cells may come from the graft donor.

The chain employs TRBV5-4 and TRBJ2-4; 15 bases are a match to TRBD2. V dropped 3 bases and J dropped 7; count of bases not matched to a gene: 5. The CDR3 extends over 16 amino acids. CDR1 and CDR2 (germline): SGHNT, YYREEE (reference sequence). CDR3 in DNA: TGTGCCAGCAGCTCCGGACTAGCGGGGGGGATTAACATTCAGTACTTC. This sequence encodes CASSSGLAGGINIQYF.

This sequence joins TRBV7-9 and TRBJ1-4, with 12 nucleotides matching TRBD1. CDR3 length: 16 residues. Trimming removed 5 bases from V and 3 bases from J; junction bases left unmatched: 4. The germline CDR1 and CDR2 sequences are SEHNR and FQNEAQ (reference sequence). In DNA form, the CDR3 reads TGTGCCAGCAGCAGGGACAGGGGGCTGCCTAATGAAAAACTGTTTTTT. Translated: CASSRDRGLPNEKLFF.

V is TRBV19 and J is TRBJ1-3; D gene uncertain. CDR1 LNHDA and CDR2 SQIVND come from the germline V gene (reference sequence). Trimming took 3 bases from V and 0 from J, leaving 12 bases between them. The CDR3 loop spans 16 amino acids. DNA of the CDR3: TGTGCCAGTAGTATTGGTCAGCCCTCCTCTGGAAACACCATATATTTT. Its protein product is CASSIGQPSSGNTIYF.

The rearrangement joins TRBV4-1 to TRBJ2-7, with D perhaps TRBD2 (5 bases). Germline V gene sequence: CDR1 MGHRA, CDR2 YSYEKL. Trimming took off 0 bases at V and 1 base at J, with 13 bases between the two ends. The CDR3 covers 16 residues. The CDR3 here is CASSQDPRLASYEQYF. CDR3 bases: TGCGCCAGCAGCCAAGATCCTAGGCTAGCATCCTACGAGCAGTACTTC.

The gene calls are TRBV7-9 and TRBJ2-2; 9 bases align to TRBD1. CDR1 SEHNR and CDR2 FQNEAQ come from the germline V gene (reference sequence). The CDR3 is 15 amino acids. With 5 bases clipped from V and 4 bases from J, the junction kept 5 bases outside the gene matches. The CDR3 DNA reads TGTGCCAGCAGCCCACAGGGGGCCGGCACCGGGGAGCTGTTTTTT. Encoded protein: CASSPQGAGTGELFF.

The chain is built from TRBV4-1 and TRBJ1-2; 8 bases map to TRBD1. The CDR3 is made up of 13 amino acids. The germline V gene has CDR1 MGHRA and CDR2 YSYEKL. Unmatched junction bases numbered 6, after V lost 4 bases and J lost 8 bases. In DNA, the CDR3 is TGCGCCAGCAGCCCGCAGGACAGGGACGGCTACACCTTC. Residues: CASSPQDRDGYTF.